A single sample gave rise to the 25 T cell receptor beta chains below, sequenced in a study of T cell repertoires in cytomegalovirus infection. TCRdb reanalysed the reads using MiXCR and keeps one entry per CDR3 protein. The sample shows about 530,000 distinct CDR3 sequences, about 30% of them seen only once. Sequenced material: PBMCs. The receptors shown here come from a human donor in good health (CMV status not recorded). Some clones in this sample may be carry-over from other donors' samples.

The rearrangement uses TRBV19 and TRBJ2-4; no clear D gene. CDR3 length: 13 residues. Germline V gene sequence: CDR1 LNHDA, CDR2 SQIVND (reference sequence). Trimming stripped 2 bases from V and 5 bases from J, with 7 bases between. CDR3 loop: CASSIRQQNIQYF. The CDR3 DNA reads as TGTGCCAGTAGTATAAGGCAGCAAAACATTCAGTACTTC. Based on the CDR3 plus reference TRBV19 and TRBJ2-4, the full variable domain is DGGITQSPKYLFRKEGQNVTLSCEQNLNHDAMYWYRQDPGQGLRLIYYSQIVNDFQKGDIAEGYSVSREKKESFPLTVTSAQKNPTAFYLCASSIRQQNIQYFGAGTRLSVL.

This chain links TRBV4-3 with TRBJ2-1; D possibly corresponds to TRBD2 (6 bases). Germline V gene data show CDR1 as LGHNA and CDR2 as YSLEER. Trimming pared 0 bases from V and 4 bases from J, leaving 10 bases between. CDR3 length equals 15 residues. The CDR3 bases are TGCGCCAGCAGCCAAGAAGGAGGGGTATACAATGAGCAGTTCTTC. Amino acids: CASSQEGGVYNEQFF.

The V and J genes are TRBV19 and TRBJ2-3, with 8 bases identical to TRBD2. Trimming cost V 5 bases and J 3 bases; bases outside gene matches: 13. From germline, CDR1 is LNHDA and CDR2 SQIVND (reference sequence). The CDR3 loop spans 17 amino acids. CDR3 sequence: CASSEMTGTSGTDTQYF. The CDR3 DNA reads TGTGCCAGTAGTGAGATGACCGGGACTAGTGGTACAGATACGCAGTATTTT.

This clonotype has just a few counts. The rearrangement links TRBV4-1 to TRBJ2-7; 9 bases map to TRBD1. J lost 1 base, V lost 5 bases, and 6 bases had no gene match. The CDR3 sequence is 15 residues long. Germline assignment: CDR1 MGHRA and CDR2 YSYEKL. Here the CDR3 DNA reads TGCGCCAGCAGCTACGGACAGGGGACTTCCTACGAGCAGTACGTC. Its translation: CASSYGQGTSYEQYV.

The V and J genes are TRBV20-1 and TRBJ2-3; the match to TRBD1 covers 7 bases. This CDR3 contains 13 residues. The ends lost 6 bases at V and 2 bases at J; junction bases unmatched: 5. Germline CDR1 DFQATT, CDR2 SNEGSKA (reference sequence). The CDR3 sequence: CSAEQGITDTQYF. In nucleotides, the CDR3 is TGCAGTGCAGAACAGGGGATCACAGATACGCAGTATTTT.

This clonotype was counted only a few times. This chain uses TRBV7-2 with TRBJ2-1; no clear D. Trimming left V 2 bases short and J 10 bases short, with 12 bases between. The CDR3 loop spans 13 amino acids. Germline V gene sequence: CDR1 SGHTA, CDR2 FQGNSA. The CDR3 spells CASSLPVLGEQFF. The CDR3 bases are TGTGCCAGCAGCTTACCCGTCCTAGGGGAGCAGTTCTTC.

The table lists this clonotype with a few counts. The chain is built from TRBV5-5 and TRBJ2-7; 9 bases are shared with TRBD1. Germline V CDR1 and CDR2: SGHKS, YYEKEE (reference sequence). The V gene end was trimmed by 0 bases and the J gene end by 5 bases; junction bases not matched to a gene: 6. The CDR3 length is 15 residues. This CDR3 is CASSLVGTGSHEQYF. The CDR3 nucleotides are TGTGCCAGCAGCTTGGTCGGGACAGGGTCCCACGAGCAGTACTTC. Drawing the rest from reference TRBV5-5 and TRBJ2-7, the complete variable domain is DAGVTQSPTHLIKTRGQQVTLRCSPISGHKSVSWYQQVLGQGPQFIFQYYEKEERGRGNFPDRFSARQFPNYSSELNVNALLLGDSALYLCASSLVGTGSHEQYFGPGTRLTVT.

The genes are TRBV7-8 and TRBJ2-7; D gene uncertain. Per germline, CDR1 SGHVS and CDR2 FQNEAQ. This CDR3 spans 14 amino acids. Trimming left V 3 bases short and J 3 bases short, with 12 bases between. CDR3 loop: CASSFRQTRYEQYF. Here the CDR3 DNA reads TGTGCCAGCAGCTTTCGGCAGACCCGCTACGAGCAGTACTTC.

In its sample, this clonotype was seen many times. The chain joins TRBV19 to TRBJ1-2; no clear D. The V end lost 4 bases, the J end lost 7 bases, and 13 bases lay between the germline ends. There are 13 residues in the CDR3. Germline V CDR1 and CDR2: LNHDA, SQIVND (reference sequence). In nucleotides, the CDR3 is TGTGCCAGTAGTAGAGAGGGTGAATTTGGCTACACCTTC. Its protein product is CASSREGEFGYTF.

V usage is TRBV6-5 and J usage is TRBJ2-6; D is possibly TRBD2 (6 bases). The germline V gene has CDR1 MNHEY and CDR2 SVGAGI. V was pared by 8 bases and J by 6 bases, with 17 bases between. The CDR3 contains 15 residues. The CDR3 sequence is CASGRGGSLANVLTF. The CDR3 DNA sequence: TGTGCCAGCGGGAGAGGAGGGTCTTTGGCCAACGTCCTGACTTTC.

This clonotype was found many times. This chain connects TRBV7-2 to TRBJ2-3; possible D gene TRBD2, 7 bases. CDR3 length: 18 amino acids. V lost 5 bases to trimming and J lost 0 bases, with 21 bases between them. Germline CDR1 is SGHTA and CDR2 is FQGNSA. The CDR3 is CASSPRGAIRGSTDTQYF. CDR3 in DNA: TGTGCCAGCAGCCCCCGGGGGGCTATCCGAGGGAGCACAGATACGCAGTATTTT.

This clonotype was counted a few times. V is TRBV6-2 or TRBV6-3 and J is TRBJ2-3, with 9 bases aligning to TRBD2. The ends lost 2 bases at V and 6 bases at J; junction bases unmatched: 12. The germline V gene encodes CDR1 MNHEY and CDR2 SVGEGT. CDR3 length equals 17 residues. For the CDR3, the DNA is TGTGCCAGCAGTTACGCCGGACTAGCGCTGAGCGTGGATACGCAGTATTTT. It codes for CASSYAGLALSVDTQYF.

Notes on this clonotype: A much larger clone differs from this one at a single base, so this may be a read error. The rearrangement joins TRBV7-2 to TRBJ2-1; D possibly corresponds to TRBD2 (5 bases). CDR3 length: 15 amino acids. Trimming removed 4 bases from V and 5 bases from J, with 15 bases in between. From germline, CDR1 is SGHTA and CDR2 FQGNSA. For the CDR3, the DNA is TGTGCCAGCAGCTCCTGGATAGGGAGTAACAATGAGCAGTTCTTC. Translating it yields CASSSWIGSNNEQFF.

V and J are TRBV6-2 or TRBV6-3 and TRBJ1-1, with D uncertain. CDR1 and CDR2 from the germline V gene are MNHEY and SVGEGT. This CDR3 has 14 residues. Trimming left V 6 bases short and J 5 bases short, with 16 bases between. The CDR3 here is CASRRGLGRTEAFF. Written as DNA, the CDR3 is TGTGCCAGCAGACGCGGCCTCGGGAGGACTGAAGCTTTCTTT.

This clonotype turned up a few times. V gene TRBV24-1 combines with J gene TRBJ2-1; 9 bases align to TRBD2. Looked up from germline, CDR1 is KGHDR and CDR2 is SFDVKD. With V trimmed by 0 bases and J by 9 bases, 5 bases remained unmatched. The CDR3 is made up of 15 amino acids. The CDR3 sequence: CATSDLSGRHGEQFF. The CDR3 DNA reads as TGTGCCACCAGTGATTTGAGCGGGAGGCACGGTGAGCAGTTCTTC.

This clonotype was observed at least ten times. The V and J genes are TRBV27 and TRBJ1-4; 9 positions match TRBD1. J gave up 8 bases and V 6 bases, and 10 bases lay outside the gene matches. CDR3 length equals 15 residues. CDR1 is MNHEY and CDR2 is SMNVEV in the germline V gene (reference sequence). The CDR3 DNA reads TGTGCCAGCAGCCGAGGGAGGACAGGGGACGAAAAACTGTTTTTT. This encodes CASSRGRTGDEKLFF.

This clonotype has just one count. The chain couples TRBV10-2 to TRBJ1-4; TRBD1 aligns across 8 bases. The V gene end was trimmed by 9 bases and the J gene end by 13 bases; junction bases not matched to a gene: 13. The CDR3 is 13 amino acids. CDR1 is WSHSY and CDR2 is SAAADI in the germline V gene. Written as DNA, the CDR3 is TGCGCCAGTAGGCGGACAGGGACGAGGTTACTGTTTTTT. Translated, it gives CASRRTGTRLLFF.

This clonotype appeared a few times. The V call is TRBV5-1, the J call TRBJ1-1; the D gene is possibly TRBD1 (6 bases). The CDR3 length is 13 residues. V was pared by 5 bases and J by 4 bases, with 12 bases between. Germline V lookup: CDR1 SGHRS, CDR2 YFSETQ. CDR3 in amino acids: CASRGKQGTEAFF. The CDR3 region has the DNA TGCGCCAGCAGGGGGAAACAGGGCACTGAAGCTTTCTTT.

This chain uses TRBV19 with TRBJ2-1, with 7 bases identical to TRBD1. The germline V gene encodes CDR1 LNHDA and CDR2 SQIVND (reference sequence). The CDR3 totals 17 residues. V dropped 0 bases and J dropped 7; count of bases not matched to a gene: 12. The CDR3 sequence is CASSIDHDRVGSNEQFF. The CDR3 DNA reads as TGTGCCAGTAGTATAGATCATGACAGGGTGGGATCTAATGAGCAGTTCTTC.

CDR3 sequence: CASSSLGGSEQFF. The CDR3 DNA follows: TGTGCCAGCAGTTCCCTCGGAGGGAGTGAGCAGTTCTTC. The rearrangement links TRBV7-9 to TRBJ2-1, with D perhaps matching TRBD2 (6 bases). This CDR3 region has 13 residues. V was cut by 6 bases and J by 9 bases, with 15 bases left in between. From germline, CDR1 is SEHNR and CDR2 FQNEAQ (reference sequence).

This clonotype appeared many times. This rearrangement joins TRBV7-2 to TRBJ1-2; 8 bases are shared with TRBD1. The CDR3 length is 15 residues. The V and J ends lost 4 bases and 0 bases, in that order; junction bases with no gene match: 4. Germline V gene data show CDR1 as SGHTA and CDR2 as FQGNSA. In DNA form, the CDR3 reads TGTGCCAGCAGCTCGGGGACAGGAGCTAACTATGGCTACACCTTC. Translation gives CASSSGTGANYGYTF. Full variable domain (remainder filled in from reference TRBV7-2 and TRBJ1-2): GAGVSQSPSNKVTEKGKDVELRCDPISGHTALYWYRQSLGQGLEFLIYFQGNSAPDKSGLPSDRFSAERTGGSVSTLTIQRTQQEDSAVYLCASSSGTGANYGYTFGSGTRLTVV.

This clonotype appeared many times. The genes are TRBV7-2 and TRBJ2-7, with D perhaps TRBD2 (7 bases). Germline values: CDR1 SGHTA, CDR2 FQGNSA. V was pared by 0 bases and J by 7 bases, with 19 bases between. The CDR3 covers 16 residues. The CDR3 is CASSLALAGAPGEQYF. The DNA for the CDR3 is TGTGCCAGCAGCTTAGCGCTTGCGGGGGCGCCGGGTGAGCAGTACTTC. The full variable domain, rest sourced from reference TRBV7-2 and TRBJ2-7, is GAGVSQSPSNKVTEKGKDVELRCDPISGHTALYWYRQSLGQGLEFLIYFQGNSAPDKSGLPSDRFSAERTGGSVSTLTIQRTQQEDSAVYLCASSLALAGAPGEQYFGPGTRLTVT.

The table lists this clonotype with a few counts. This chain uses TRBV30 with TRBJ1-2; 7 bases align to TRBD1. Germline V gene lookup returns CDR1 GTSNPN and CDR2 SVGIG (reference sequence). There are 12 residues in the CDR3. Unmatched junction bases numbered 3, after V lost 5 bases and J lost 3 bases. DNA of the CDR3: TGTGCCTGGGAACAGGGGTACTATGGCTACACCTTC. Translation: CAWEQGYYGYTF.

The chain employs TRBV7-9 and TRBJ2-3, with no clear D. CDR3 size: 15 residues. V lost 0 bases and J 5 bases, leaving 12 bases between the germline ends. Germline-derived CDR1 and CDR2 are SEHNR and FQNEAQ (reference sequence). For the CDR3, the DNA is TGTGCCAGCAGCTTAGCGAGACTGGCCCAAGATACGCAGTATTTT. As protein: CASSLARLAQDTQYF.

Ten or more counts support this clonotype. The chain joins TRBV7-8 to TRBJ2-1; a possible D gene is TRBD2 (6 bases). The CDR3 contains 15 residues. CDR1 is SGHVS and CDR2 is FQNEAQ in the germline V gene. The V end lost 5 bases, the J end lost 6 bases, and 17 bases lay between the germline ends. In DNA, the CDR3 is TGTGCCAGCAGCCATGGTAGCGGAAGGAGCAATGAGCAGTTCTTC. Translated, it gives CASSHGSGRSNEQFF.